The clone carrying this TCR beta chain was recorded many times. The antigen is unknown. The authors amplified TCR beta CDR3 from genomic DNA using two-round multiplex PCR. It was primers specific to each TRBV and TRBJ gene that first-round PCR used. From the multiplex PCR reads, TCRdb called clonotypes with MiXCR, one entry per CDR3 protein. In the table there are 38,000 or so distinct CDR3 sequences, around a quarter of which are singletons. The data derive from a study of prognosis after radiotherapy for stage I lung cancer. Study-wide background: Patients with tumors diagnosed as squamous cell carcinoma numbered seven, and those with adenocarcinoma approximately eleven. Overall study results and limits: Whether the expanded TCR clones were tumor-specific was not determined. Lower values of Shannon entropy after stereotactic body radiation therapy were seen in patients who developed distant metastases.

CDR3 length: 15 amino acids. Between the trimmed V and J ends, which lost 4 bases and 7 bases, there was a span of 18 bases. Germline loops: CDR1 SGHRS, CDR2 YFSETQ. The sample was PBMCs, taken before or after stereotactic body radiation therapy (not recorded which). The genes are TRBV5-1 and TRBJ2-1, with a tentative D call TRBD1 (6 bases). This sequence was found in a donor over 45 with non-small cell lung cancer. The CDR3 protein is CASSIQGNKMNEQFF. The CDR3 nucleotides read TGCGCCAGCAGCATACAGGGAAACAAGATGAATGAGCAGTTCTTC.